This T cell receptor (beta chain) was sequenced for a study of response to subunit inactivated influenza vaccine. TCRdb redid the calling of the RT-PCR reads with MiXCR, one entry per CDR3 protein. This table has approximately 500,000 distinct CDR3 sequences, 10% to 15% appearing once. To note about this clonotype: As yet, its antigen is unknown.

The study's findings and limits: After each seasonal influenza vaccination, few new T cells are recruited, the authors suggested.

The CDR3 has 16 residues. V shed 5 bases, J shed 2 bases, and the junction held 10 bases outside the gene matches. Germline loops: CDR1 DFQATT, CDR2 SNEGSKA (reference sequence). The origin of this receptor is a man between 50 and 59 years old who received an inactivated influenza vaccine. Material: PBMCs from blood, obtained about 40 days after vaccination. This sequence joins TRBV20-1 and TRBJ1-5; 9 bases align to TRBD1. DNA for the CDR3: TGCAGTGCTTCAGAACAGGGGGCATACGGCAATCAGCCCCAGCATTTT. Its translation: CSASEQGAYGNQPQHF.